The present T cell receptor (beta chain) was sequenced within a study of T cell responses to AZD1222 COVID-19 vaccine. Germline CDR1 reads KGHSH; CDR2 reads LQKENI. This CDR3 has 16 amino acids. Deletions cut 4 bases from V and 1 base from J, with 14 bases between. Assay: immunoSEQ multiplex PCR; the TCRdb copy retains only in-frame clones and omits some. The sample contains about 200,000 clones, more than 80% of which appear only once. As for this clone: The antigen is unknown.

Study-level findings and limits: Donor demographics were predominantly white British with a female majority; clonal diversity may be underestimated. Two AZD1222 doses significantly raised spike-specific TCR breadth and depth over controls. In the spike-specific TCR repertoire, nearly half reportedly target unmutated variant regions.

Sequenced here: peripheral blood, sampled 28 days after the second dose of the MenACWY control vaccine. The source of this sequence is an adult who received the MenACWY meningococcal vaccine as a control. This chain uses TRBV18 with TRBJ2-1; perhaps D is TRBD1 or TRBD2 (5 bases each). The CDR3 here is CASSQSLGESYNEQFF. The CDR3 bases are TGTGCCAGCTCACAATCCTTGGGGGAGTCCTACAATGAGCAGTTCTTC. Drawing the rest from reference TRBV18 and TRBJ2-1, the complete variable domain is NAGVMQNPRHLVRRRGQEARLRCSPMKGHSHVYWYRQLPEEGLKFMVYLQKENIIDESGMPKERFSAEFPKEGPSILRIQQVVRGDSAAYFCASSQSLGESYNEQFFGPGTRLTVL.